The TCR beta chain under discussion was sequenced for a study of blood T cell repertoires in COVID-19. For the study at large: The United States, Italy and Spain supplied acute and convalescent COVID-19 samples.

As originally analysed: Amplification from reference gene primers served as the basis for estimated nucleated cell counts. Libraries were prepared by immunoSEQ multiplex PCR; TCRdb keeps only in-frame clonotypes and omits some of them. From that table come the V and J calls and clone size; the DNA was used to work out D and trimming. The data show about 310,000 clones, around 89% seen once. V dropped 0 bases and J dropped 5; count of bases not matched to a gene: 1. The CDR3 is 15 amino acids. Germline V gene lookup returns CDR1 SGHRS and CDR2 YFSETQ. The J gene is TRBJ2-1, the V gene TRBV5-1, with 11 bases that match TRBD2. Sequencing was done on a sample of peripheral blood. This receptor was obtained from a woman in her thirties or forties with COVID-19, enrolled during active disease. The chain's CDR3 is CASSLVAGGHNEQFF. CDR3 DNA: TGCGCCAGCAGCTTGGTAGCGGGAGGGCACAATGAGCAGTTCTTC.